This T cell receptor (beta chain) originates from a study of cytomegalovirus exposure and HLA in healthy donors. The donors were members of the validation cohort, which comprised 90 to 150 subjects and was separate from the first cohort of roughly 700 subjects. CDR3 length equals 14 residues. Germline lookup yields CDR1 SGHRS and CDR2 YFSETQ. The V end lost 5 bases, the J end lost 0 bases, and 11 bases lay between the germline ends. Profiling relied on immunoSEQ multiplex PCR, and the TCRdb table lists in-frame clones only, not all of them. This table holds some 200,000 clones, about 79% found once. Findings of the study overall: Three chains linked to CMV were shown in vitro to be specific for CMV antigens. According to a subsequent analysis, TCR clusters identified in the first cohort showed a tendency to co-occur across the 120 or so validation repertoires. A list of 164 TCR beta chains associated with cytomegalovirus was given.

Worth noting for this clone: Its antigen is still unknown.

The V and J genes are TRBV5-1 and TRBJ1-1; maybe TRBD1 (5 bases). This sequence originates from a woman in her twenties or thirties in good health and CMV-seropositive. Sequencing was done on a sample of PBMCs. The CDR3: CASSVGGVNTEAFF. The CDR3 DNA reads TGCGCCAGCAGTGTGGGGGGAGTGAACACTGAAGCTTTCTTT.